This T cell receptor beta chain was recovered during a study of blood T cell repertoires in COVID-19. Study background: Spain, Italy and the United States supplied samples that represented acute and convalescent COVID-19. PBMCs, B-cell-depleted T cells, or T cells provided the cDNA or gDNA that made up the material.

Original processing notes: Amplification of reference gene primers was used by the study to estimate nucleated cell counts. Clones were read by immunoSEQ multiplex PCR, and TCRdb kept only the in-frame ones, dropping some. V and J calls and clone size are given by that table; D and trimming were obtained from the DNA. Here the sample spans roughly 100,000 clones, over 75% being singletons. J gave up 3 bases and V 2 bases, and 6 bases lay outside the gene matches. Germline-derived CDR1 and CDR2 are SNHLY and FYNNEI. The CDR3 extends over 15 amino acids. This clone was picked up a small number of times.

The chain joins TRBV2 to TRBJ2-7, with 8 bases lining up with TRBD1. The sequence was collected from a human donor in a cohort sampled during active COVID-19. Material for sequencing was peripheral blood. The CDR3 DNA follows: TGTGCCAGCAGTGAAAAGCGTGGACAGGGCTACGAGCAGTACTTC. It is translated as CASSEKRGQGYEQYF.